The 23 T cell receptor beta chains listed next were all sequenced from one sample in a study of human T cells and chemical hapten exposure. As for time point: pre-sensitization, week 0. As for treatment: therapeutic diphenylcyclopropenone sensitization with weekly scalp DPC. TCRdb analysed the RACE reads with MiXCR anew, one entry per CDR3 protein. In the table there are roughly 380,000 distinct CDR3 sequences, about 5.1% of which are singletons. The specimen comprised whole blood, sampled in connection with sensitization to the hapten diphenylcyclopropenone (DPC). These receptors came from a woman between 50 and 59 years old with alopecia areata. Some clones in this sample may be carry-over from other donors' samples.

This clonotype has ten or more counts. The chain carries TRBV3-1 and TRBJ2-7; 7 nucleotides match TRBD1. CDR1 LGHDT and CDR2 YNNKEL come from the germline V gene (reference sequence). After removal of 5 bases from V and 4 bases from J, the junction contained 8 bases not matched to a gene. The CDR3 has 14 amino acids. The CDR3 DNA reads as TGTGCCAGCAGCTCCGGGACAGACGGTTACGAGCAGTACTTC. Protein product: CASSSGTDGYEQYF.

This clonotype was recorded at least ten times. The V and J genes are TRBV29-1 and TRBJ2-1; D remains ambiguous. The CDR3 spans 11 residues. V gave up 6 bases and J gave up 9 bases, with 12 bases separating them. Germline-derived CDR1 and CDR2 are SQVTM and ANQGSEA. CDR3 loop: CSVDLWGEQFF. The CDR3 DNA follows: TGCAGCGTCGATCTATGGGGTGAGCAGTTCTTC.

This clonotype turned up a few times. The chain carries TRBV9 and TRBJ2-5, with 7 positions matching TRBD1. V dropped 3 bases and J dropped 5; count of bases not matched to a gene: 4. The V gene's germline CDR1 is SGDLS and CDR2 YYNGEE. The CDR3 length is 13 residues. CDR3 in amino acids: CASSAQGFETQYF. The CDR3 DNA sequence: TGTGCCAGCAGCGCACAGGGGTTTGAGACCCAGTACTTC.

The table lists this clonotype with many counts. This sequence joins TRBV4-2 and TRBJ2-1; 10 bases fit TRBD1. The V segment lost 1 base and the J segment 8 bases; nucleotides outside the gene matches: 5. CDR3 length: 15 residues. Looked up from germline, CDR1 is LGHNA and CDR2 is YNFKEQ. The CDR3 DNA sequence: TGTGCCAGCAGCCAAGGGGACAGGGGAGGCGATGAGCAGTTCTTC. Amino acids: CASSQGDRGGDEQFF.

This clonotype was observed many times. The V and J genes are TRBV7-9 and TRBJ1-5, with a weak D call TRBD1 (5 bases). The CDR3 runs 15 residues. Trimming shortened V by 1 base and J by 5 bases, and 12 bases separated the two germline ends. The V gene's germline CDR1 is SEHNR and CDR2 FQNEAQ (reference sequence). CDR3: CASSLGPGRDQPQHF. CDR3 DNA sequence: TGTGCCAGCAGCTTAGGCCCAGGGAGGGATCAGCCCCAGCATTTT. Full variable domain (remainder filled in from reference TRBV7-9 and TRBJ1-5): DTGVSQNPRHKITKRGQNVTFRCDPISEHNRLYWYRQTLGQGPEFLTYFQNEAQLEKSRLLSDRFSAERPKGSFSTLEIQRTEQGDSAMYLCASSLGPGRDQPQHFGDGTRLSIL.

This clonotype was counted at least ten times. The chain is built from TRBV20-1 and TRBJ2-1, with a weak D call TRBD2 (5 bases). The CDR3 is 16 residues long. CDR1 and CDR2 from the germline V gene are DFQATT and SNEGSKA (reference sequence). Trimming took off 3 bases at V and 2 bases at J, with 17 bases between the two ends. The CDR3 is CSARGKRSGTYNEQFF. CDR3 DNA: TGCAGTGCTAGGGGGAAGCGGAGCGGAACCTACAATGAGCAGTTCTTC.

A note on this clonotype: This clone may be a read error of a much larger clone one base away. The V gene is TRBV15, the J gene TRBJ2-3; the D gene is possibly TRBD1 (6 bases). Germline lookup yields CDR1 LNHNV and CDR2 YYDKDF (reference sequence). The CDR3 extends over 15 amino acids. This CDR3 is CASSRGTGSTDTQYF. In DNA, the CDR3 is TGTGCCTCCAGCAGGGGCACAGGGAGCACAGATACGCAGTATTTT.

This clonotype occurred many times. The V gene is TRBV24-1, the J gene TRBJ1-1, with a weak D call TRBD1 (6 bases). Trimming pared 4 bases from V and 0 bases from J, leaving 17 bases between. Looked up from germline, CDR1 is KGHDR and CDR2 is SFDVKD. This CDR3 spans 17 amino acids. CDR3 sequence (DNA): TGTGCCACCAGTGAAGGGGGAAAGGGAGCTATGAACACTGAAGCTTTCTTT. This gives the protein CATSEGGKGAMNTEAFF.

This sequence joins TRBV9 and TRBJ1-1; perhaps TRBD1 as D (6 bases). Germline assignment: CDR1 SGDLS and CDR2 YYNGEE. The CDR3 is 13 amino acids. The V gene lost 4 bases and the J gene lost 7 bases, with 14 bases spanning the gap. CDR3 nucleotides: TGTGCCAGCAGCACCGGACAGACGGTTGAAGCTTTCTTT. It encodes CASSTGQTVEAFF.

J is TRBJ2-7 and V is TRBV15; no firm D call. V lost 8 bases to trimming and J lost 2 bases, with 16 bases between them. The CDR3 contains 14 residues. Per the germline V gene, CDR1 is LNHNV and CDR2 is YYDKDF (reference sequence). The CDR3 nucleotides read TGTGCCACCGGCTCAATACTCCGGGCCTACGAGCAGTACTTC. Protein: CATGSILRAYEQYF.

This clonotype occurred many times. The chain links TRBV12-3 or TRBV12-4 to TRBJ2-1; 7 bases agree with TRBD1. V lost 3 bases to trimming and J lost 4 bases; unmatched junction nucleotides: 3. The CDR3 consists of 14 residues. The CDR3 bases are TGTGCCAGCAGTTTGGGGACAGAGTACAATGAGCAGTTCTTC. As protein: CASSLGTEYNEQFF.

The table lists this clonotype with many counts. The chain combines TRBV7-2 with TRBJ2-3; either TRBD1 or TRBD2 may fit D (6 bases each). Trimming took 5 bases from V and 7 from J, leaving 19 bases between them. There are 15 residues in the CDR3. CDR1 is SGHTA, CDR2 FQGNSA, per germline. CDR3 amino acids: CASSKAAGEAYTQYF. The CDR3 DNA reads TGTGCCAGCAGCAAGGCGGCAGGGGAGGCGTATACGCAGTATTTT.

This clonotype was observed a handful of times. The V gene is TRBV5-5, the J gene TRBJ2-2; tentative D call: TRBD1 (5 bases). Germline V gene sequence: CDR1 SGHKS, CDR2 YYEKEE (reference sequence). V dropped 0 bases and J dropped 7 bases, with 13 bases sitting between them. CDR3 length equals 15 residues. The CDR3 loop reads CASSLVAQGNGELFF. CDR3 coding DNA: TGTGCCAGCAGCTTGGTCGCGCAGGGTAACGGGGAGCTGTTTTTT.

The V call is TRBV6-5, the J call TRBJ2-1, with 8 bases identical to TRBD2. Germline CDR1 is MNHEY and CDR2 is SVGAGI. The ends lost 4 bases at V and 4 bases at J; junction bases unmatched: 6. The CDR3 has 15 residues. The CDR3 DNA is TGTGCCAGCAGTTCCGCGGGGGGTCGTTACAATGAGCAGTTCTTC. Protein: CASSSAGGRYNEQFF.

In this sample, this clonotype turned up many times. This chain uses TRBV6-2 or TRBV6-3 with TRBJ2-3, with 8 bases identical to TRBD1. CDR3 size: 14 residues. V was clipped by 7 bases and J by 5 bases; unmatched bases: 8. From germline, CDR1 is MNHEY and CDR2 SVGEGT. The CDR3 nucleotides read TGTGCCAGCACCAAGACAGGGGCCGAAGATACGCAGTATTTT. As protein: CASTKTGAEDTQYF.

The chain recombines TRBV9 with TRBJ2-5; D might be TRBD1 or TRBD2, each matching 6 bases. The ends were cut back, 7 bases at V and 1 base at J, with 17 bases in the middle. Germline loops: CDR1 SGDLS, CDR2 YYNGEE. This CDR3 has 15 residues. The chain's CDR3 is CASSGLGGIQETQYF. CDR3 in DNA: TGTGCCAGCTCCGGACTGGGGGGCATCCAAGAGACCCAGTACTTC.

This clonotype was detected a few times. V gene TRBV4-1 combines with J gene TRBJ2-3; perhaps TRBD2 as D (5 bases). The CDR3 extends over 16 amino acids. The germline V gene encodes CDR1 MGHRA and CDR2 YSYEKL. With 3 bases removed from V and 7 bases from J, the gap between germline ends came to 20 bases. CDR3 region: CASSHPRSGGSNTQYF. As DNA, the CDR3 is TGCGCCAGCAGCCATCCCCGAAGTGGCGGGTCAAATACGCAGTATTTT.

This clonotype was detected a few times. V is TRBV7-9 and J is TRBJ1-1; the match to TRBD1 covers 7 bases. The V and J ends lost 3 bases and 3 bases, in that order; junction bases with no gene match: 10. The CDR3 loop spans 16 amino acids. Germline CDR1 and CDR2: SEHNR and FQNEAQ (reference sequence). The CDR3 is CASSFDREKRDTEAFF. Here the CDR3 DNA reads TGTGCCAGCAGCTTCGACAGGGAGAAGCGCGACACTGAAGCTTTCTTT.

This clonotype was counted many times. The rearrangement uses TRBV27 and TRBJ1-5, with TRBD1 matching over 10 bases. The CDR3 is made up of 16 amino acids. Germline values: CDR1 MNHEY, CDR2 SMNVEV (reference sequence). V trimming: 3 bases; J trimming: 6 bases; junction bases outside the gene matches: 8. The CDR3 bases are TGTGCCAGCAGTTTTGCCGGGACAGGGGTCCGTCAGCCCCAGCATTTT. This codes for CASSFAGTGVRQPQHF.

This clonotype was detected ten times or more. The rearrangement uses TRBV12-3 or TRBV12-4 and TRBJ2-5; D is tentatively TRBD1 or TRBD2 (6 bases each). There are 15 residues in the CDR3. V gave up 8 bases and J gave up 5 bases, with 21 bases separating them. CDR3 DNA: TGTGCCAGCTCAAAAAACAGGGTACGGGAGGAGACCCAGTACTTC. Protein sequence: CASSKNRVREETQYF.

This clonotype has ten or more counts. V is TRBV2 and J is TRBJ2-2; 12 bases are shared with TRBD1. With 6 bases clipped from V and 4 bases from J, the junction kept 3 bases outside the gene matches. The CDR3 has 15 amino acids. Germline CDR1 reads SNHLY; CDR2 reads FYNNEI. The CDR3: CASSGDRGLTGELFF. CDR3 DNA sequence: TGTGCCAGCAGCGGGGACAGGGGGCTCACCGGGGAGCTGTTTTTT.

The chain links TRBV6-2 or TRBV6-3 to TRBJ1-6; 9 bases line up with TRBD1. Germline V lookup: CDR1 MNHEY, CDR2 SVGEGT. The CDR3 is made up of 15 amino acids. V lost 7 bases and J lost 3; bases outside the gene matches: 4. Written as DNA, the CDR3 is TGTGCCAGCACCGGACAGGGGATCTATAATTCACCCCTCCACTTT. Translated, it gives CASTGQGIYNSPLHF.

This clonotype was seen more than once but under ten times. This chain's CDR3 is CASSPDVVLAYEQYF. The CDR3 nucleotides read TGCGCCAGCAGCCCCGATGTGGTACTGGCCTACGAGCAGTACTTC. The V gene is TRBV4-3, the J gene TRBJ2-7; D remains unclear. The CDR3 covers 15 residues. Germline V gives CDR1 LGHNA, CDR2 YSLEER. V lost 4 bases, J lost 2 bases, and 15 bases lay in between.